The clone carrying this T cell receptor (beta chain) occurred many times. Its antigen is unidentified. Arm-PCR of CDR3 regions and iRepertoire HTBI primers were the basis on which TCR beta libraries were built. One entry per CDR3 protein, called by TCRdb with MiXCR from the multiplex PCR reads. The sample yields about 560,000 distinct CDR3 sequences, 15% to 20% seen once. This sample is part of a study of regulatory T cells in long-lasting Graves disease. Regarding the study as a whole: Less diverse TCR repertoires were seen in persistent Graves' patients than in newly diagnosed ones.

Time point here: newly diagnosed GD, antithyroid drugs for less than 3 months. Generation of the TCR library employed RNA extracted from PBMCs. This sample also belongs to another study, concerning T cells in Graves' hyperthyroidism and ophthalmopathy. That work states: It was considered stable Graves' hyperthyroidism when ophthalmopathy did not progress within 18 months. Disease duration under 2 months; hyperthyroidism patients were aged 18 to 65. Uncontrolled infection, other autoimmune disease, pregnancy or lactation excluded patients.

This clonotype originated in a man aged 18 to 29 with Graves disease. This sample comprised peripheral blood mononuclear cells (PBMCs), obtained at new diagnosis, from a patient treated with antithyroid drugs.

The CDR3 bases are TGTGCCAGCAGTTTGGGCAGGGGGTCTGGAAACACCATATATTTT. This sequence encodes CASSLGRGSGNTIYF. The chain couples TRBV12-3 or TRBV12-4 to TRBJ1-3; 7 bases match TRBD1. The J segment lost 1 base and the V segment lost 3 bases, leaving 3 bases of the junction unmatched. CDR3 size: 15 residues.